This T cell receptor (beta chain) was identified in a study of post-analysis software for immune sequencing data. Study as a whole: The courses of disease that were included comprised relapsing-remitting, secondary progressive and progressive-relapsing multiple sclerosis.

Looked up from germline, CDR1 is MDHEN and CDR2 is SYDVKM. The length of the CDR3 is 15 residues. Trimming took off 2 bases at V and 5 bases at J, with 15 bases between the two ends. The TCR beta cDNA libraries carried unique molecular identifiers. TCRdb ran MiXCR on the PCR reads and lists one entry per CDR3 protein. The table has roughly 570,000 distinct CDR3 sequences, around 34% seen once. With regard to this clonotype: Its target is unknown.

General study findings and limits: Those with multiple sclerosis, the patient group, showed significantly lower normalized Chao1 diversity than controls. Included in a set of roughly 5 TRBV segments more frequent in patients than controls were TRBV5-6, TRBV5-1 and TRBV20-1.

V and J are TRBV28 and TRBJ2-5; D may be TRBD1 (5 bases). Sequencing was performed on blood. The sequence came from a girl aged 2 to 17 with multiple sclerosis. In nucleotides, the CDR3 is TGTGCCAGCAGTTTAAAGCCAGGGTTCCAGGAGACCCAGTACTTC. Its translation: CASSLKPGFQETQYF.